Listed here is a single TCR beta chain. The entry originates in a study of blood T cell repertoires in COVID-19. As for the study in general: Acute-phase and convalescent COVID-19 samples originated in the United States, Italy and Spain. The cDNA or gDNA used as material had been derived from T cells, B-cell-depleted T cells, or PBMCs.

Seattle researchers signed up patients amid active infection and tracked them longitudinally. This CDR3 has 13 amino acids. Germline V gene sequence: CDR1 SNHLY, CDR2 FYNNEI. V lost 7 bases, J lost 10 bases, and 6 bases stayed unmatched. In the original workflow: Scientists estimated how many nucleated cells there were by amplifying reference gene primers. The data were produced by immunoSEQ multiplex PCR, yet TCRdb's version contains in-frame clones alone and is incomplete. V and J calls and clone size come straight from that table; D and trimming were deduced from the DNA. The table has approximately 110,000 clones, around 74% seen once.

The chain recombines TRBV2 with TRBJ1-6, with 8 bases aligning to TRBD1. Sequenced input: peripheral blood. This clonotype originated in an elderly man with COVID-19, enrolled during active disease. CDR3 nucleotide sequence: TGTGCCAGCAAGGTACAGGGGGAATCACCCCTCCACTTT. Its translation is CASKVQGESPLHF.